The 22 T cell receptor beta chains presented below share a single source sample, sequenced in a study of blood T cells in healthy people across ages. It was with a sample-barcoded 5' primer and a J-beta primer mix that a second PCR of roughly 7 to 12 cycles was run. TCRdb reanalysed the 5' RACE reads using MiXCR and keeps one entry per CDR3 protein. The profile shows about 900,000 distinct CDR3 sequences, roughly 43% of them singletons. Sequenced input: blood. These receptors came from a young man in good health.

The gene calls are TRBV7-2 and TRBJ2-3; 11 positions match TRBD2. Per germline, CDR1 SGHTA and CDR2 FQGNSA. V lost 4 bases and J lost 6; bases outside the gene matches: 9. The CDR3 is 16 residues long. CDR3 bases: TGTGCCAGCAGCTCGGGACTAGCGGTCCCTCAGGATACGCAGTATTTT. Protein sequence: CASSSGLAVPQDTQYF.

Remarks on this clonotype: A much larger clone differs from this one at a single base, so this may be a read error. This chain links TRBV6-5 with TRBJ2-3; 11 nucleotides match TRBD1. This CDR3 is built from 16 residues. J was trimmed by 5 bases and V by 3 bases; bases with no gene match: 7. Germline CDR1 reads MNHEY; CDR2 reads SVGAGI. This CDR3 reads CASSYQPGQGEDTQYF. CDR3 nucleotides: TGTGCCAGCAGTTATCAACCGGGACAGGGGGAAGATACGCAGTATTTT.

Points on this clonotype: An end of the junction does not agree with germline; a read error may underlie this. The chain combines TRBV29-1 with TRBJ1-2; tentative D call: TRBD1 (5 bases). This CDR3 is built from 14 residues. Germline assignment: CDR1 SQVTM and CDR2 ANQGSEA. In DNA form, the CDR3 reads TGCAGCGTTGAAGATACGGGGGGTCCCTATGACTACACCTTC. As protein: CSVEDTGGPYDYTF.

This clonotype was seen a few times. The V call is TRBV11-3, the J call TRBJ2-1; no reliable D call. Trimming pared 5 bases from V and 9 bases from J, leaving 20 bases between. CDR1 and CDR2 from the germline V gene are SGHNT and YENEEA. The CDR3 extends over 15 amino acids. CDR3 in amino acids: CASSPAGGRAGEQFF. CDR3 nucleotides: TGTGCCAGCAGCCCTGCCGGTGGAAGGGCCGGTGAGCAGTTCTTC.

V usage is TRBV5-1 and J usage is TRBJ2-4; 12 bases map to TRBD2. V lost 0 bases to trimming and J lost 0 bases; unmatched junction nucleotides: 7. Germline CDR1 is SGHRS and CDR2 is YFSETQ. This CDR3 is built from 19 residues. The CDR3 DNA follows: TGCGCCAGCAGCTTGGAGGGGACTAGCGGGCCTCTAGCCAAAAACATTCAGTACTTC. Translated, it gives CASSLEGTSGPLAKNIQYF.

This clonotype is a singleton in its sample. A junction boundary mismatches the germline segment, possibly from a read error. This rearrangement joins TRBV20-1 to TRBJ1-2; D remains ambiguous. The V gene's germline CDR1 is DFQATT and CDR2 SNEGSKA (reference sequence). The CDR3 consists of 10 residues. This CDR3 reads CGASPRGYTF. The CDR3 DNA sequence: TGCGGTGCTAGCCCCCGGGGCTACACCTTC.

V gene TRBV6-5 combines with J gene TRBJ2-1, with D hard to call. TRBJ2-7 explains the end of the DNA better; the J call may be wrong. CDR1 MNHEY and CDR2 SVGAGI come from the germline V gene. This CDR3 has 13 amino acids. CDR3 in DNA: TGTGCCAGCAGTTACTCAGGGTACAATGAGCAGTACTTC. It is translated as CASSYSGYNEQYF.

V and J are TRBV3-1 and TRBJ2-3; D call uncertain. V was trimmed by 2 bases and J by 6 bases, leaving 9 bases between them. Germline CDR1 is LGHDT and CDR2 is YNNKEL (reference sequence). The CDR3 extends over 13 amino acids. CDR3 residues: CASSQYSGDTQYF. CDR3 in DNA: TGTGCCAGCAGCCAATATAGTGGGGATACGCAGTATTTT.

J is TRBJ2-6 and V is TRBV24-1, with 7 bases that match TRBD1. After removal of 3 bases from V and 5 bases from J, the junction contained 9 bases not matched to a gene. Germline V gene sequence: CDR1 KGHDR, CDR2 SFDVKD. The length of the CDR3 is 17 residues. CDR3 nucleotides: TGTGCCACCAGTGATGGTCTATCAGGGGGTTGGGCCAACGTCCTGACTTTC. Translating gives CATSDGLSGGWANVLTF.

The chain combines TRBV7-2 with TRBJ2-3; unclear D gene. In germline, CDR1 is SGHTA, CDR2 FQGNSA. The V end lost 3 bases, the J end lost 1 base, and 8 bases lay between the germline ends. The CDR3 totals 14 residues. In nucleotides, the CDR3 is TGTGCCAGCAGCTTCAACAGCCGCACAGATACGCAGTATTTT. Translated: CASSFNSRTDTQYF.

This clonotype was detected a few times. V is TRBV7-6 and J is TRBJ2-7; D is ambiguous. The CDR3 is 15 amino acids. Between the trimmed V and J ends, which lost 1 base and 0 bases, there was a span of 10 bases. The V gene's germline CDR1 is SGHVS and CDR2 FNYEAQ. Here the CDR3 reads CASSLEKGFSYEQYF. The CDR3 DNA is TGTGCCAGCAGCTTAGAAAAGGGTTTCTCCTACGAGCAGTACTTC.

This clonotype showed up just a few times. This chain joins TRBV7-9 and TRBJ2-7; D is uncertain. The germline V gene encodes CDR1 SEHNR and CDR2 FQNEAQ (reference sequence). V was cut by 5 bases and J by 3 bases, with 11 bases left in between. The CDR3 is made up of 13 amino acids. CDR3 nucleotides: TGTGCCAGCAGCCCTGAAAATAGCTACGAGCAGTACTTC. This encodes CASSPENSYEQYF.

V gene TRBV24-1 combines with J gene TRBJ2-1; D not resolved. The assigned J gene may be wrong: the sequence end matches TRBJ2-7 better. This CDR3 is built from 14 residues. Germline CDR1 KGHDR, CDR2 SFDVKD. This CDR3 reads CATRGGYTYNEQYF. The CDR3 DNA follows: TGTGCCACCAGGGGCGGATATACCTACAATGAGCAGTACTTC.

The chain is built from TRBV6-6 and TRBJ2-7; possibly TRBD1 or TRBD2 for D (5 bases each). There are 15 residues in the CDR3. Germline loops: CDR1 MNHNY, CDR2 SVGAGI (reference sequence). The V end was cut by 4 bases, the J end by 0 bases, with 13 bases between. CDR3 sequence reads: CASSSQGPLSYEQYF. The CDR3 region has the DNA TGTGCCAGCAGTTCCCAGGGACCCCTCTCCTACGAGCAGTACTTC.

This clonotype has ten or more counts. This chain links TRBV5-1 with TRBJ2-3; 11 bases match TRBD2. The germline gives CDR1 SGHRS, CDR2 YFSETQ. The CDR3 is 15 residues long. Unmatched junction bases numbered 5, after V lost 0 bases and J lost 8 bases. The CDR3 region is CASSLGLAGITTQYF. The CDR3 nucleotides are TGCGCCAGCAGCTTGGGACTAGCGGGGATAACTACGCAGTATTTT.

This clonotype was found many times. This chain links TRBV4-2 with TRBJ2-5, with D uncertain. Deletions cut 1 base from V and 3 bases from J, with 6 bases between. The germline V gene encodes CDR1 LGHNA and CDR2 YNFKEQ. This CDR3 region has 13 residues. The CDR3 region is CASSQVLKETQYF. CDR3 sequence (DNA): TGTGCCAGCAGCCAAGTATTAAAAGAGACCCAGTACTTC.

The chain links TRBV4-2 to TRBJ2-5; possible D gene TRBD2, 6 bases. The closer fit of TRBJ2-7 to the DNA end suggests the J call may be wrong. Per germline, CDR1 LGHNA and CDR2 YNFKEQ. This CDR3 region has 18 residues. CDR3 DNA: TGTGCCAGCAGCCAAGAACAACTAGCTTACGGAAGCCTCTACGAGCAGTACTTC. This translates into CASSQEQLAYGSLYEQYF.

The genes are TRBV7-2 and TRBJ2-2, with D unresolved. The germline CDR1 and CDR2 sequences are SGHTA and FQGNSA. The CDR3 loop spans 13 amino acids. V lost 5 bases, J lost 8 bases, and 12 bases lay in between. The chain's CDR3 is CASSQSPAGELFF. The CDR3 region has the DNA TGTGCCAGCAGCCAGTCCCCGGCTGGGGAGCTGTTTTTT. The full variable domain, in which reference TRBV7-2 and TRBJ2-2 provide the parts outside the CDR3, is GAGVSQSPSNKVTEKGKDVELRCDPISGHTALYWYRQSLGQGLEFLIYFQGNSAPDKSGLPSDRFSAERTGGSVSTLTIQRTQQEDSAVYLCASSQSPAGELFFGEGSRLTVL.

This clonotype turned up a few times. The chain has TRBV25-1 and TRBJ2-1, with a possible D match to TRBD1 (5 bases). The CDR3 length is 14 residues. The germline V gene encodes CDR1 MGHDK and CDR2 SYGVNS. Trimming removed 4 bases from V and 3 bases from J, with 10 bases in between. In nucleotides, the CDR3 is TGTGCCAGCAGTGCTGCAGGGTACTACAATGAGCAGTTCTTC. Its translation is CASSAAGYYNEQFF.

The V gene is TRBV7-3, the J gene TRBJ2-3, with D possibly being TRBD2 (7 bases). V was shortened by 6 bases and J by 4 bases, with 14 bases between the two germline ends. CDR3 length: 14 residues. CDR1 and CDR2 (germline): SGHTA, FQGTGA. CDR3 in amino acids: CASRDRGAADTQYF. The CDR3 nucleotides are TGTGCCAGCAGAGACCGGGGGGCCGCAGATACGCAGTATTTT.

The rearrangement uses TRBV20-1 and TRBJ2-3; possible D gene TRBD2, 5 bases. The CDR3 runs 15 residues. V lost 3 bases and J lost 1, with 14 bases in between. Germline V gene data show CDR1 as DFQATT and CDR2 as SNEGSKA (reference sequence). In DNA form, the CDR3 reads TGCAGTGCTAGCCCCCGGGTCGGGGGCACAGATACGCAGTATTTT. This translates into CSASPRVGGTDTQYF.

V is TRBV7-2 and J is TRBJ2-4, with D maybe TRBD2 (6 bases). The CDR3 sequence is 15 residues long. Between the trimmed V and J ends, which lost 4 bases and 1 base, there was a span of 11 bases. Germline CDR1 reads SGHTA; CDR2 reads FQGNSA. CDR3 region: CASSSPGAAKNIQYF. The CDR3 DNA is TGTGCCAGCAGCTCGCCGGGAGCGGCCAAAAACATTCAGTACTTC.